One and the same sample provided the 29 T cell receptor beta chains below, sequenced in a study of technical replicates of blood from a handful of donors. Method: immunoSEQ multiplex PCR; TCRdb's copy keeps in-frame clones and lacks some. This repertoire shows about 83,000 clones, about 94% found once; its top ten account for about 0.25%. The sample taken for sequencing was T cells isolated from PBMCs. Source of these receptors: a human donor in good health.

The rearrangement uses TRBV5-1 and TRBJ2-7, with TRBD1 matching over 7 bases. J was trimmed by 0 bases and V by 4 bases; bases with no gene match: 7. Germline V lookup: CDR1 SGHRS, CDR2 YFSETQ. The CDR3 totals 15 residues. CDR3 region: CASSLWDSSSYEQYF. The CDR3 DNA sequence: TGCGCCAGCAGCCTGTGGGACAGTTCCTCCTACGAGCAGTACTTC.

This rearrangement joins TRBV28 to TRBJ2-7; 8 bases line up with TRBD2. Germline values: CDR1 MDHEN, CDR2 SYDVKM. V was clipped by 3 bases and J by 4 bases; unmatched bases: 5. The CDR3 consists of 14 residues. The CDR3 DNA is TGTGCCAGCAGTTTGCCTAGCGGGTTATACGAGCAGTACTTC. Protein sequence: CASSLPSGLYEQYF. The variable domain in full, completed from reference TRBV28 and TRBJ2-7, reads DVKVTQSSRYLVKRTGEKVFLECVQDMDHENMFWYRQDPGLGLRLIYFSYDVKMKEKGDIPEGYSVSREKKERFSLILESASTNQTSMYLCASSLPSGLYEQYFGPGTRLTVT.

The V call is TRBV25-1, the J call TRBJ1-2; D uncertain. The germline V gene encodes CDR1 MGHDK and CDR2 SYGVNS. The CDR3 length is 13 residues. Trimming removed 1 base at V and 6 bases at J, with 9 bases between. The CDR3 DNA reads as TGTGCCAGCAGTGAATTTGCCCTAGATGGCTACACCTTC. This translates into CASSEFALDGYTF.

J is TRBJ2-5 and V is TRBV5-1; D call uncertain. Per the germline V gene, CDR1 is SGHRS and CDR2 is YFSETQ. With 1 base removed from V and 2 bases from J, the gap between germline ends came to 9 bases. The CDR3 loop spans 14 amino acids. The CDR3 DNA follows: TGCGCCAGCAGCTTGTTTCAGGTGCAAGAGACCCAGTACTTC. Protein: CASSLFQVQETQYF.

The rearrangement links TRBV5-4 to TRBJ1-2; 9 bases align to TRBD1. Germline V gene data show CDR1 as SGHNT and CDR2 as YYREEE (reference sequence). There are 14 residues in the CDR3. V lost 4 bases to trimming and J lost 3 bases; unmatched junction nucleotides: 4. The CDR3 loop is CASSHGQGYYGYTF. CDR3 sequence (DNA): TGTGCCAGCAGCCACGGACAGGGGTACTATGGCTACACCTTC.

V and J are TRBV7-9 and TRBJ2-7; 12 nucleotides match TRBD2. The CDR3 is 16 residues long. The V segment lost 8 bases and the J segment 4 bases; nucleotides outside the gene matches: 12. Germline lookup yields CDR1 SEHNR and CDR2 FQNEAQ (reference sequence). The CDR3 protein is CASHNPSGRDQYEQYF. For the CDR3, the DNA is TGTGCCAGCCACAACCCTAGCGGGAGGGACCAATACGAGCAGTACTTC.

The chain uses TRBV15 and TRBJ2-7, with D unclear. Trimming cost V 1 base and J 3 bases, with 13 bases left between them. Per germline, CDR1 LNHNV and CDR2 YYDKDF (reference sequence). CDR3 size: 15 residues. The CDR3 reads CATSRVLSTHYEQYF. CDR3 nucleotides: TGTGCCACCAGCAGAGTTCTCTCTACTCACTACGAGCAGTACTTC.

The CDR3 nucleotides are TGCGCCAGCCGAAAACAGGCGTCATACGTAGGGAACACTGAAGCTTTCTTT. This codes for CASRKQASYVGNTEAFF. V gene TRBV5-1 combines with J gene TRBJ1-1; tentatively, D is TRBD1 (5 bases). Germline CDR1 is SGHRS and CDR2 is YFSETQ. V was shortened by 7 bases and J by 1 base, with 23 bases between the two germline ends. The CDR3 consists of 17 residues.

The J gene is TRBJ2-1, the V gene TRBV4-2, with 7 bases fitting TRBD1. The V segment lost 11 bases and the J segment 10 bases; nucleotides outside the gene matches: 8. Germline CDR1 and CDR2: LGHNA and YNFKEQ. The CDR3 is 11 residues long. CDR3: CAGRTGDEQFF. The DNA for the CDR3 is TGTGCCGGAAGAACAGGGGACGAGCAGTTCTTC.

The chain is built from TRBV7-8 and TRBJ2-7; 8 bases are shared with TRBD2. With V trimmed by 0 bases and J by 4 bases, 8 bases remained unmatched. CDR1 is SGHVS, CDR2 FQNEAQ, per germline. CDR3 length: 16 residues. The CDR3 nucleotides read TGTGCCAGCAGCTTAGCGGGGACTAGATACGCGTACGAGCAGTACTTC. Its protein is CASSLAGTRYAYEQYF.

This sequence joins TRBV21-1 and TRBJ2-7; the table assigns TRBD2, which was not confirmed against the DNA. TRBV21-1 is annotated as a pseudogene. This CDR3 has 19 residues. The CDR3 DNA is TGTGCCAGCAGCAAAGACCGGGCGCGGGGGGTAGCGGGAGTCTCCGAGCAGTACTTC. Translation: CASSKDRARGVAGVSEQYF.

This sequence joins TRBV10-1 and TRBJ2-2; tentatively, D is TRBD1 (6 bases). CDR3 length equals 14 residues. Trimming pared 6 bases from V and 1 base from J, leaving 9 bases between. The V gene's germline CDR1 is WNHNN and CDR2 SYGVQD (reference sequence). CDR3 loop: CASRGAQNTGELFF. The DNA for the CDR3 is TGCGCCAGCAGGGGGGCCCAGAACACCGGGGAGCTGTTTTTT.

The chain combines TRBV19 with TRBJ1-4; 9 bases are a match to TRBD1. The germline V gene encodes CDR1 LNHDA and CDR2 SQIVND (reference sequence). With 6 bases clipped from V and 17 bases from J, the junction kept 16 bases outside the gene matches. The CDR3 spans 14 residues. CDR3 DNA: TGTGCCAGTAGATACGGTCTGGGACAGGGTCACCTTTTTTTT. Residues: CASRYGLGQGHLFF.

This clone appeared a single time. This chain links TRBV13 with TRBJ2-7, with D unclear. Germline-derived CDR1 and CDR2 are PRHDT and FYEKMQ (reference sequence). V shed 8 bases and J shed 5 bases, with 10 bases lying between them. This CDR3 spans 11 amino acids. The CDR3 spells CASGRRDEQYF. The CDR3 nucleotides read TGTGCCAGCGGTCGAAGAGACGAGCAGTACTTC.

The rearrangement links TRBV21-1 to TRBJ2-1; the table's D call, TRBD1, was not checked against the DNA. TRBV21-1 is labeled a pseudogene. The CDR3 sequence is 12 residues long. The CDR3 reads CASTPGYNEQFF. The DNA of the CDR3 is TGTGCCAGCACCCCAGGGTACAATGAGCAGTTCTTC.

The chain recombines TRBV5-1 with TRBJ1-5; 7 nucleotides align to TRBD1. The CDR3 runs 19 residues. The germline gives CDR1 SGHRS, CDR2 YFSETQ. The ends lost 0 bases at V and 4 bases at J; junction bases unmatched: 16. The CDR3 region is CASSLARDSVPQENQPQHF. In nucleotides, the CDR3 is TGCGCCAGCAGCTTGGCCCGGGACAGCGTTCCTCAGGAGAATCAGCCCCAGCATTTT.

This clone showed up just once. The chain carries TRBV7-8 and TRBJ2-5; D perhaps matches TRBD1 (5 bases). V shed 2 bases and J shed 0 bases, with 10 bases lying between them. Germline CDR1 reads SGHVS; CDR2 reads FQNEAQ. This CDR3 comprises 15 residues. The CDR3 region is CASSLRQTHQETQYF. The CDR3 nucleotides are TGTGCCAGCAGCTTAAGACAGACCCACCAAGAGACCCAGTACTTC. Supplemented by reference TRBV7-8 and TRBJ2-5, the full variable domain reads GAGVSQSPRYKVAKRGQDVALRCDPISGHVSLFWYQQALGQGPEFLTYFQNEAQLDKSGLPSDRFFAERPEGSVSTLKIQRTQQEDSAVYLCASSLRQTHQETQYFGPGTRLLVL.

This clone showed up just a few times. V usage is TRBV25-1 and J usage is TRBJ1-2, with 7 positions matching TRBD1. The germline CDR1 and CDR2 sequences are MGHDK and SYGVNS. J gave up 7 bases and V 11 bases, and 10 bases lay outside the gene matches. The CDR3 totals 12 residues. The CDR3 is CAGLTGDGGYTF. The CDR3 DNA sequence: TGTGCCGGATTAACAGGGGACGGTGGCTACACCTTC.

The J gene is TRBJ2-1, the V gene TRBV6-5; D might be TRBD2 (6 bases). Germline CDR1 MNHEY, CDR2 SVGAGI. The CDR3 loop spans 14 amino acids. V was trimmed by 2 bases and J by 7 bases, leaving 12 bases between them. The CDR3 sequence: CASSYRGSGNEQFF. CDR3 nucleotides: TGTGCCAGCAGTTACCGTGGTAGCGGAAATGAGCAGTTCTTC.

The chain couples TRBV9 to TRBJ1-1, with D perhaps matching TRBD1 (5 bases). Trimming shortened V by 0 bases and J by 4 bases, and 10 bases separated the two germline ends. Germline V gives CDR1 SGDLS, CDR2 YYNGEE. The length of the CDR3 is 14 residues. CDR3 amino acids: CASSVAGGGTEAFF. In DNA form, the CDR3 reads TGTGCCAGCAGCGTAGCTGGCGGGGGCACTGAAGCTTTCTTT.

This clone appeared a few times. J is TRBJ1-1 and V is TRBV28; no definite D call. This CDR3 comprises 14 residues. V gave up 4 bases and J gave up 0 bases, with 9 bases separating them. The germline CDR1 and CDR2 sequences are MDHEN and SYDVKM. In DNA form, the CDR3 reads TGTGCCAGCAGTTCCCTCGGGTTGAACACTGAAGCTTTCTTT. This encodes CASSSLGLNTEAFF.

The DNA of the CDR3 is TGTGCCAGCAGTTCGCCCCGGCGGGAGACGAAAGAGACCCAGTACTTC. Its protein is CASSSPRRETKETQYF. The chain combines TRBV6-5 with TRBJ2-5, with TRBD2 matching 7 bases. The V gene's germline CDR1 is MNHEY and CDR2 SVGAGI. The CDR3 spans 16 residues. V lost 4 bases and J lost 3; bases outside the gene matches: 11.

The chain recombines TRBV19 with TRBJ1-1; a weak D match, TRBD1 (6 bases). The CDR3 length is 13 residues. Germline assignment: CDR1 LNHDA and CDR2 SQIVND (reference sequence). V lost 4 bases, J lost 5 bases, and 11 bases lay in between. The CDR3 DNA reads TGTGCCAGTAGTAGCCTCCAGGGGACTGAAGCTTTCTTT. The encoded protein is CASSSLQGTEAFF.

The rearrangement joins TRBV7-9 to TRBJ2-1; TRBD2 agrees at 10 bases. Per germline, CDR1 SEHNR and CDR2 FQNEAQ (reference sequence). The CDR3 covers 14 residues. J was trimmed by 4 bases and V by 8 bases; bases with no gene match: 5. CDR3 loop: CASGPSGSYNEQFF. DNA of the CDR3: TGTGCCAGCGGGCCTAGCGGGAGTTACAATGAGCAGTTCTTC.

This clone was counted a single time. The rearrangement joins TRBV6-1 to TRBJ1-4; no clear D gene. V dropped 4 bases and J dropped 8 bases, with 20 bases sitting between them. The germline CDR1 and CDR2 sequences are MNHNS and SASEGT. The CDR3 is 16 amino acids. For the CDR3, the DNA is TGTGCCAGCAGTGGGGAGGGAGGCCCCCTTGAGGAAAAACTGTTTTTT. This encodes CASSGEGGPLEEKLFF.

This chain links TRBV28 with TRBJ1-4; 11 bases line up with TRBD1. Germline V gene lookup returns CDR1 MDHEN and CDR2 SYDVKM. CDR3 size: 16 residues. Trimming cost V 7 bases and J 8 bases; bases outside gene matches: 12. The CDR3: CASTPYGQGAGEKLFF. In nucleotides, the CDR3 is TGTGCCAGCACCCCGTATGGACAGGGGGCTGGAGAAAAACTGTTTTTT. The full variable domain, its missing parts supplied by reference TRBV28 and TRBJ1-4, is DVKVTQSSRYLVKRTGEKVFLECVQDMDHENMFWYRQDPGLGLRLIYFSYDVKMKEKGDIPEGYSVSREKKERFSLILESASTNQTSMYLCASTPYGQGAGEKLFFGSGTQLSVL.

V is TRBV20-1 and J is TRBJ1-4, with 9 bases that match TRBD1. Unmatched junction bases numbered 3, after V lost 5 bases and J lost 11 bases. This CDR3 spans 11 amino acids. Per germline, CDR1 DFQATT and CDR2 SNEGSKA (reference sequence). CDR3 coding DNA: TGCAGTGCTTGGACAGGGGACAAACTGTTTTTT. Translated: CSAWTGDKLFF.

V and J are TRBV6-6 and TRBJ1-2, with TRBD1 identical over 8 bases. Germline CDR1 MNHNY, CDR2 SVGAGI (reference sequence). V lost 4 bases and J lost 8; bases outside the gene matches: 6. This CDR3 region has 13 residues. CDR3 nucleotide sequence: TGTGCCAGCAGTTTCAGGGGGCAACGGGGCTACACCTTC. Translation gives CASSFRGQRGYTF.

The rearrangement uses TRBV2 and TRBJ1-1, with a weak D call TRBD1 (6 bases). Germline CDR1 and CDR2: SNHLY and FYNNEI. Trimming took 6 bases from V and 3 from J, leaving 14 bases between them. The CDR3 totals 14 residues. CDR3 coding DNA: TGTGCCAGCAGCAAAAGAACAGGGTACACTGAAGCTTTCTTT. Translating it yields CASSKRTGYTEAFF.